A selection of T cell receptor beta chains follows, all from one sample in a study of blood T cell repertoires in COVID-19. Data came from immunoSEQ multiplex PCR; TCRdb stores just in-frame clones and leaves some out. This table holds fewer than 150,000 clones, approximately 83% found once. Sequencing was performed on peripheral blood. The receptors come from a woman between 45 and 65 years old who had recovered from COVID-19. The CDR3 runs from the conserved cysteine through the conserved F or W. Each record gives: V gene, D gene, clone size, J gene, CDR3 DNA, CDR3 protein. The D gene is left open where the match is weak. The size field is filled for only some rows; it gives once, few, many or a size class.

>TRBV27|NA|NA|TRBJ2-7
TGTGCCAGCAGTGGACAGTCCACCTTAAGGGAGCAGTACTTC
CASSGQSTLREQYF
>TRBV2|TRBD1|NA|TRBJ1-6
TGTGCCAGCACCGGGACAGGGACGCAGAATTCACCCCTCCACTTT
CASTGTGTQNSPLHF
>TRBV28|NA|NA|TRBJ1-2
TGTGCCAGCAGTCCGGGACTGACGTACTATGGCTACACCTTC
CASSPGLTYYGYTF
>TRBV9|NA|NA|TRBJ2-1
TGTGCCAGCAGCGTAGCCGGAGCCTCCTACAATGAGCAGTTCTTC
CASSVAGASYNEQFF
>TRBV24-1|NA|NA|TRBJ2-3
TGTGCCACCAGTGATCTTGGGTACGGAGCGGATACGCAGTATTTT
CATSDLGYGADTQYF
>TRBV5-4|NA|NA|TRBJ2-7
TGTGCCAGCAGCTTTGCCAGATCCTACGAGCAGTACTTC
CASSFARSYEQYF
>TRBV3-1/TRBV3-2|NA|once|TRBJ1-2
TGTGCCAGCAGCCAAGATCCAGCCGGGAATAGGCTCACCTATGGCTACACCTTC
CASSQDPAGNRLTYGYTF
>TRBV7-2|NA|NA|TRBJ2-3
TGTGCCAGCAGCTTAGGGCTAGCGACCACAGATACGCAGTATTTT
CASSLGLATTDTQYF
>TRBV18|TRBD2|NA|TRBJ2-1
TGTGCCAGCTCACCGAATCCGGGAGGGCCCTACAATGAGCAGTTCTTC
CASSPNPGGPYNEQFF
>TRBV11-2|NA|NA|TRBJ2-1
TGTGCCAGCAGCTCAAGAGAAGGAGGGGCTAATGAGCAGTTCTTC
CASSSREGGANEQFF
>TRBV27|NA|NA|TRBJ1-6
TGTGCCAGCAGTCTAGCCAGAGTCAGAAAACGGGGTTCACCCCTCCACTTT
CASSLARVRKRGSPLHF
>TRBV12-5|NA|NA|TRBJ2-2
TGTGCTAGTGGTACGGGGGTCACCGGGGAGCTGTTTTTT
CASGTGVTGELFF
>TRBV18|TRBD1|NA|TRBJ1-4
TGTGCCAGCTCAAAGGAACAGGGGGTGAAATCAAATGAAAAACTGTTTTTT
CASSKEQGVKSNEKLFF
>TRBV4-3|TRBD2|NA|TRBJ2-1
TGCGCCAGCAGCCCATACCCAGCGGGGGCGAACTACAATGAGCAGTTCTTC
CASSPYPAGANYNEQFF
>TRBV6-6|NA|NA|TRBJ1-1
TGTGCCAGCAGTTCAGAACGAACTGAAGCTTTCTTT
CASSSERTEAFF
>TRBV18|TRBD1|once|TRBJ2-7
TGTGCCAGCTCACCTAGGGACAGGGGGCTTTACGAGCAGTACTTC
CASSPRDRGLYEQYF
>TRBV6-2/TRBV6-3|TRBD1|NA|TRBJ1-5
TGTGCCAGCAGTTCTTTACGAGACAGGGTGACCGATCAGCCCCAGCATTTT
CASSSLRDRVTDQPQHF
>TRBV14|NA|NA|TRBJ2-7
TGTGCCAGCAGCCAAGATCACAGAGCATTCTACGAGCAGTACTTC
CASSQDHRAFYEQYF
>TRBV9|NA|once|TRBJ2-4
TGTGCCAGCAGCGTAGGTGGGACAGCGGGCAAAAACATTCAGTACTTC
CASSVGGTAGKNIQYF
>TRBV6-5|NA|NA|TRBJ1-2
TGTGCCAGCACGTATGCGGACATTCGGGGCTACACCTTC
CASTYADIRGYTF
>TRBV29-1|NA|NA|TRBJ2-1
TGCAGCGTTGAAGGAATCAGAGGATTCAATGAGCAGTTCTTC
CSVEGIRGFNEQFF
>TRBV21-1|NA|NA|TRBJ2-5
TGTGCCAGCAGCAAAGGCGTCAATGTAGAGACCCAGTACTTC
CASSKGVNVETQYF
>TRBV18|NA|NA|TRBJ2-7
TGTGCCAGCTCACCATCAGGGGCGACGAGAAGCGAGCAGTACTTC
CASSPSGATRSEQYF
>TRBV7-2|NA|NA|TRBJ1-2
TGTGCCAGCGTTAAGATTGACAGAAACTATGGCTACACCTTC
CASVKIDRNYGYTF
>TRBV20-1|TRBD1|NA|TRBJ1-1
TGCAGTGCCAGCCTTAAGACAGGGGCTTTCTTT
CSASLKTGAFF
>TRBV6-5|TRBD1|NA|TRBJ2-7
TGTGCCAGCAGCATCAGGACAGGGATGGGCGAGCAGTACTTC
CASSIRTGMGEQYF
>TRBV18|NA|NA|TRBJ1-5
TGTGCCAGCTCGCGGGACAGCAATCAGCCCCAGCATTTT
CASSRDSNQPQHF
>TRBV6-5|TRBD1|NA|TRBJ1-6
TGTGCCAGCAGTTGGACAGGGGGCGGCTCTGATTCACCCCTCCACTTT
CASSWTGGGSDSPLHF
>TRBV7-9|NA|NA|TRBJ2-6
TGTGCCAGCAGCGGCGGCGACGGAACCTCTGGGGCCAACGTCCTGACTTTC
CASSGGDGTSGANVLTF
>TRBV6-2/TRBV6-3|TRBD2|NA|TRBJ2-3
TGTGCCAGCAGTTACTGGGGGGGGAGTACAGATACGCAGTATTTT
CASSYWGGSTDTQYF
>TRBV25-1|TRBD2|NA|TRBJ2-3
TGTGCCAGCAGTGAACTGGGGCTAGCGGGGATGAGCACAGATACGCAGTATTTT
CASSELGLAGMSTDTQYF
>TRBV24-1|NA|NA|TRBJ2-5
TGTGCCACCAGTGTACAGGGCCCGGGAGAGACCCAGTACTTC
CATSVQGPGETQYF
>TRBV3-1/TRBV3-2|TRBD2|once|TRBJ2-1
TGTGCCAGCAGCAGACTAGCGGGATCGCCCTACAATGAGCAGTTCTTC
CASSRLAGSPYNEQFF
>TRBV7-2|TRBD2|NA|TRBJ2-3
TGTGCCAGCAGCGGTCAATCCGGGACTAGCCGCACAGATACGCAGTATTTT
CASSGQSGTSRTDTQYF
>TRBV4-1|NA|NA|TRBJ1-1
TGCGCCAGCAGCCAAGATCCAAGCTTTCGTACTGAAGCTTTCTTT
CASSQDPSFRTEAFF
>TRBV19|NA|NA|TRBJ1-3
TGTGCCAGTAGTACCCAGGCGATCTCTGGAAACACCATATATTTT
CASSTQAISGNTIYF
>TRBV3-1/TRBV3-2|NA|NA|TRBJ2-7
TGTGCCAGCAGCCAAGACGGGGCCTACGAGCAGTACTTC
CASSQDGAYEQYF
>TRBV4-1|NA|NA|TRBJ1-3
TGCGCCAGCAGCCAAGGCGCGGCGGGGATACTCTCTGGAAACACCATATATTTT
CASSQGAAGILSGNTIYF
>TRBV4-3|NA|NA|TRBJ1-4
TGCGCCAGCACCAGGGTCTGGAGTAGTAATGAAAAACTGTTTTTT
CASTRVWSSNEKLFF
>TRBV18|TRBD2|NA|TRBJ2-1
TGTGCCAGCTCTCTACTAGCGGGAGGGTACAATGAGCAGTTCTTC
CASSLLAGGYNEQFF
>TRBV30|TRBD1|NA|TRBJ2-2
TGTGCCTGGAGTGTGTACGACAGGGAAACCGGGGAGCTGTTTTTT
CAWSVYDRETGELFF
>TRBV5-5|TRBD2|NA|TRBJ2-1
TGTGCCAGCAGCTGGACTAGTTGGGAGCAGTTCTTC
CASSWTSWEQFF
>TRBV28|NA|NA|TRBJ1-5
TGTGCCACTAAGGGGCAAAGCAATCAGCCCCAGCATTTT
CATKGQSNQPQHF
>TRBV5-1|TRBD1|NA|TRBJ1-1
TGCGCCAGCAGCTCTACAGGGGTCACTGAAGCTTTCTTT
CASSSTGVTEAFF
>TRBV5-8|TRBD1|NA|TRBJ1-5
TGTGCCAGCAGCCAGGGACAGGGTGGCAATCAGCCCCAGCATTTT
CASSQGQGGNQPQHF
>TRBV2|TRBD1|NA|TRBJ2-2
TGTGCCAGCAGAGATACAGGGGAGACCGGGGAGCTGTTTTTT
CASRDTGETGELFF
>TRBV4-1|NA|few|TRBJ1-1
TGCGCCAGCAGCCTGACCGGACAGAGGAACACTGAAGCTTTCTTT
CASSLTGQRNTEAFF